A selection of T cell receptor beta chains follows, all from one sample in a study of molecular identifiers for immune sequencing clone quantification. TCRdb reanalysed the PCR reads using MiXCR and keeps one entry per CDR3 protein. The sample yields more than 450,000 distinct CDR3 sequences, 20% to 25% seen once. Input material: naive CD8+ T cells from blood, with Jurkat cell RNA spiked in. The receptors derive from a human donor in good health. Some libraries in this study had Jurkat cell RNA spiked in. Both conserved end residues are part of each CDR3. Fields, in order: clone size, V gene, D gene, J gene, CDR3 protein, CDR3 DNA. The D gene is left open where the match is weak. Expanded clones get a size class; other rows say once, few or many, or leave the size out.

>NA|TRBV9|NA|TRBJ2-1
CASSVAGGTYNGQFF
TGTGCCAGCAGCGTAGCCGGGGGCACCTACAATGGGCAGTTCTTC
>many|TRBV7-9|NA|TRBJ1-1
CASSLGGSPEAFF
TGTGCCAGCAGCTTGGGCGGATCTCCTGAAGCTTTCTTT
>NA|TRBV20-1|TRBD2|TRBJ2-3
CSAYQREGQVMFTNTQYF
TGCAGTGCCTACCAGCGGGAGGGCCAGGTTATGTTCACAAATACGCAGTATTTT
>NA|TRBV6-1|NA|TRBJ2-2
CASSGDTPGELFF
TGTGCCAGCAGTGGTGACACGCCCGGGGAGCTGTTTTTT
>NA|TRBV29-1|NA|TRBJ2-7
CSADLGGGYEQYF
TGCAGCGCCGACCTCGGGGGTGGCTACGAGCAGTACTTC
>NA|TRBV19|NA|TRBJ2-5
CASSIVAPGTQYF
TGTGCCAGTAGTATTGTGGCTCCAGGGACCCAGTACTTC
>few|TRBV10-3|NA|TRBJ2-5
CAIQAGWQETQYF
TGTGCCATACAAGCGGGCTGGCAAGAGACCCAGTACTTC
>many|TRBV11-2|TRBD1|TRBJ1-1
CASSLGQGSEAFF
TGCGCCAGCAGCCTGGGACAGGGGTCCGAAGCTTTCTTT
>many|TRBV28|TRBD2|TRBJ2-3
CASSFPSSGRASDTQYF
TGTGCCAGCAGTTTCCCCTCTAGCGGGAGGGCCTCGGATACGCAGTATTTT
>many|TRBV6-5|NA|TRBJ1-6
CASKPVLASSYNSPLHF
TGTGCCAGCAAACCCGTCCTCGCGAGCTCCTATAATTCACCCCTCCACTTT
>few|TRBV28|NA|TRBJ2-7
CASSWRGPSSYEQYF
TGTGCCAGCAGTTGGAGGGGGCCTAGCTCCTACGAGCAGTACTTC
>NA|TRBV7-2|NA|TRBJ2-7
CASSPQSAISAFIHEQYF
TGTGCCAGCAGCCCTCAGTCTGCCATTAGCGCCTTTATCCACGAGCAGTACTTC
>few|TRBV6-6|NA|TRBJ2-3
CASSYEISWDTQYF
TGTGCCAGCAGTTACGAGATAAGCTGGGATACGCAGTATTTT
>many|TRBV12-3/TRBV12-4|TRBD2|TRBJ2-5
CASSFAGGWRVETQYF
TGTGCCAGCAGTTTTGCGGGGGGCTGGAGGGTAGAGACCCAGTACTTC
>NA|TRBV4-1|TRBD2|TRBJ2-3
CASSQDPSGSLDTQYF
TGCGCCAGCAGCCAAGATCCTAGCGGGAGCTTAGATACGCAGTATTTT
>few|TRBV24-1|NA|TRBJ2-4
CATQGTSAKNIQYF
TGTGCCACCCAAGGAACTTCAGCCAAAAACATTCAGTACTTC
>NA|TRBV28|NA|TRBJ1-6
CASKTAPGSPLHF
TGTGCCAGCAAGACCGCCCCTGGATCACCCCTCCACTTT
>many|TRBV6-5|NA|TRBJ1-5
CASSYSTGQPQHF
TGTGCCAGCAGTTACTCGACAGGACAGCCCCAGCATTTT
>few|TRBV14|NA|TRBJ2-1
CASSQVRGASYNEQFF
TGTGCCAGCAGCCAAGTTAGGGGCGCCTCCTACAATGAGCAGTTCTTC
>NA|TRBV5-1|TRBD2|TRBJ2-3
CAGSSGTSGSDTQYF
TGCGCCGGCAGCTCCGGGACTAGCGGGTCAGATACGCAGTATTTT
>many|TRBV7-9|NA|TRBJ1-2
CASSSWTDPSNYGYTF
TGTGCCAGCAGCTCGTGGACAGACCCATCTAACTATGGCTACACCTTC
>many|TRBV7-9|TRBD1|TRBJ1-1
CASSPRDRSPNTEAFF
TGTGCCAGCAGCCCTAGGGACAGGAGTCCGAACACTGAAGCTTTCTTT
>NA|TRBV6-5|NA|TRBJ2-2
CASSYYENLRRGELFF
TGTGCCAGCAGTTATTACGAAAACCTGCGGAGGGGGGAGCTGTTTTTT
>NA|TRBV3-1|TRBD1|TRBJ2-7
CASSHQTGAYEQYF
TGTGCCAGCAGCCATCAAACAGGGGCCTACGAGCAGTACTTC
>few|TRBV12-3/TRBV12-4|NA|TRBJ1-2
CASSPRGGYGYTF
TGTGCCAGCAGTCCAAGAGGGGGCTATGGCTACACCTTC
>NA|TRBV4-1|NA|TRBJ1-1
CASSQVPQNTEAFF
TGCGCCAGCAGCCAAGTCCCCCAAAACACTGAAGCTTTCTTT
>NA|TRBV5-4|NA|TRBJ2-5
CASSLAGIRVKETQYF
TGTGCCAGCAGCTTGGCCGGGATCCGGGTAAAAGAGACCCAGTACTTC
>few|TRBV28|TRBD2|TRBJ2-1
CASTIGTSGYNEQFF
TGTGCCAGCACCATTGGGACTAGCGGGTACAATGAGCAGTTCTTC
>NA|TRBV24-1|TRBD1|TRBJ2-7
CATRDRASPSEYF
TGTGCCACCAGAGACAGGGCCTCCCCCTCGGAGTACTTC
>NA|TRBV7-9|NA|TRBJ2-7
CASSLGQGDNEQYF
TGTGCCAGCAGCTTAGGCCAGGGCGACAACGAGCAGTACTTC
>NA|TRBV13|TRBD1|TRBJ1-1
CASSFGQGGNFEAFF
TGTGCCAGCAGCTTCGGACAGGGAGGAAATTTTGAAGCTTTCTTT
>many|TRBV7-9|TRBD1|TRBJ1-5
CASSPTGHDHQPQHF
TGTGCCAGCAGCCCGACAGGGCACGACCATCAGCCCCAGCATTTT
>NA|TRBV27|TRBD2|TRBJ2-7
CASSILAGGFYEQYF
TGTGCCAGCAGCATACTAGCGGGAGGCTTCTACGAGCAGTACTTC
>once|TRBV2|TRBD2|TRBJ2-2
CASSEARGLAAGELFF
TGTGCCAGCAGTGAAGCGCGGGGACTAGCAGCCGGGGAGCTGTTTTTT
>many|TRBV7-2|NA|TRBJ1-4
CASSPRSNEKLFF
TGTGCCAGCAGCCCAAGGTCTAATGAAAAACTGTTTTTT
>few|TRBV9|TRBD2|TRBJ2-2
CASSAPLSGGYTGELFF
TGTGCCAGCAGCGCCCCCCTGAGCGGGGGGTATACCGGGGAGCTGTTTTTT